Listed below are T cell receptor beta chains from one sample, sequenced in a study of post-analysis software for immune sequencing data. TCRdb re-called the PCR reads with MiXCR, one entry per CDR3 protein. The repertoire holds 400,000 to 500,000 distinct CDR3 sequences, with approximately 38% as singletons. Source material: blood. The receptors were sampled from a girl aged 2-10 years with multiple sclerosis. The CDR3 runs from the conserved cysteine through the conserved F or W. The D gene is left open where the match is weak. The size of a clone is reported for some rows only, either as once, few or many, or as a class for expanded clones.

d_gene	v_gene	j_gene	len	abundance	CDR3nt	CDR3aa
.	TRBV5-1	TRBJ1-5	13	.	TGCGCCAGCAGATCAGGGGATAATCAGCCCCAGCATTTT	CASRSGDNQPQHF
.	TRBV28	TRBJ1-2	14	few	TGTGCCAGCAGTAGCTCGGGGCCCAACTATGGCTACACCTTC	CASSSSGPNYGYTF
.	TRBV28	TRBJ2-1	13	few	TGTGCCAGCAATGGCGACTCGGGCAATGAGCAGTTCTTC	CASNGDSGNEQFF
TRBD1	TRBV6-5	TRBJ2-1	14	once	TGTGCCAGCAGTTACGCGACAGGGTGGGATGAGCAGTTCTTC	CASSYATGWDEQFF
.	TRBV6-5	TRBJ2-1	18	.	TGTGCCAGCAGTTACTCGAATATTAACGGACTGCCTTGTGGTGAGCAGTTCTTC	CASSYSNINGLPCGEQFF
.	TRBV29-1	TRBJ2-7	14	.	TGCAGCGTTGAAGATGAAGTCGGGATCTACGAGCAGTACTTC	CSVEDEVGIYEQYF
.	TRBV11-2	TRBJ1-6	16	few	TGTGCCAGCAGCCCCCGAGCTAGCTCCTATAATTCACCCCTCCACTTT	CASSPRASSYNSPLHF
TRBD2	TRBV29-1	TRBJ2-7	13	.	TGCAGCGTCCAGACTAGCGGGATCTACGAGCAGTACTTC	CSVQTSGIYEQYF
TRBD2	TRBV20-1	TRBJ2-4	18	few	TGCAGTGCTAGAGATTCTCTTATAGGCGGGAGGGCCAAAAACATTCAGTACTTC	CSARDSLIGGRAKNIQYF
TRBD1	TRBV28	TRBJ2-7	15	.	TGTGCCAGCAGTTCCCGGGACAGGGTAGTGTGGGAGCAGTACTTC	CASSSRDRVVWEQYF
.	TRBV3-1	TRBJ1-1	14	.	TGTGCCAGCAGCCCCCCGCGAGGGGGGCCTGAAGCTTTCTTT	CASSPPRGGPEAFF
.	TRBV5-1	TRBJ1-2	15	.	TGCGCCAGCAGCTTGGCCGGCTCACAAGCGTATGGCTACACCTTC	CASSLAGSQAYGYTF
.	TRBV29-1	TRBJ2-5	15	few	TGCAGCGTTGTATTGCCAGGGGAAGTCCAAGAGACCCAGTACTTC	CSVVLPGEVQETQYF
.	TRBV5-5	TRBJ2-3	15	.	TGTGCCAGCAGCTTGTACAGGCAGAGCACAGATACGCAGTATTTT	CASSLYRQSTDTQYF
TRBD2	TRBV6-6	TRBJ2-7	16	.	TGTGCCAGCAGTTTCCCAGGGACTAGCGGGAGACCCGAGCAGTACTTC	CASSFPGTSGRPEQYF
.	TRBV4-3	TRBJ2-6	18	.	TGCGCCAGCAGCCAGCCCGGGCCGCAAATCTCTGGGGCCAACGTCCTGACTTTC	CASSQPGPQISGANVLTF
.	TRBV5-1	TRBJ2-4	14	.	TGCGCCAGCAGCGCCTCCGGGGGATACAATGAGCGGTACTTC	CASSASGGYNERYF
.	TRBV9	TRBJ1-2	13	.	TGTGCCAGCAGCGTTCGGGGAAACTATGGCTACACCTTC	CASSVRGNYGYTF
.	TRBV14	TRBJ1-2	13	few	TGTGCCAGCAGCCAAGAAAAGTATGGGGGCTACACCTTC	CASSQEKYGGYTF
.	TRBV28	TRBJ2-5	11	.	TGTGCCAGCAGTTTCAAGGGGCCGCAGTACTTC	CASSFKGPQYF
TRBD2	TRBV6-5	TRBJ2-1	16	.	TGTGCCAGCACCGGACTAGCGGGAAGCTCCTACAATGAGCAGTTCTTC	CASTGLAGSSYNEQFF
.	TRBV20-1	TRBJ2-5	13	once	TGCGGAACCAGTGAAAAGTACCAAGAGACCCAGTACTTC	CGTSEKYQETQYF
.	TRBV24-1	TRBJ2-3	13	.	TGTGCCACCAGTGAACAGGACAGAACTACGCAGTATTTT	CATSEQDRTTQYF
.	TRBV5-6	TRBJ2-5	15	.	TGTGCCAGCAGCTTGGTATTAGGGGCGGCGGAGACCCAGTACTTC	CASSLVLGAAETQYF
TRBD1	TRBV20-1	TRBJ1-2	15	.	TGCAGTGCACCGACAGGGGTACTCCCTAACTATGGCTACACCTTC	CSAPTGVLPNYGYTF
TRBD2	TRBV7-2	TRBJ2-3	13	few	TGTGCCAGCGGGAGGGCCTTTTCAGATACGCAGTATTTT	CASGRAFSDTQYF
.	TRBV7-3	TRBJ1-6	15	.	TGTGCCAGCAGCTTAAAGGCAGGCGGAGGGTATCCCCTCCACTTT	CASSLKAGGGYPLHF
.	TRBV5-1	TRBJ1-1	13	.	TGCGCCAGCATGGCACAAGTCGATACTGAAGCTTTCTTT	CASMAQVDTEAFF
TRBD1	TRBV12-3/TRBV12-4	TRBJ1-5	16	.	TGTGCCAGCAGTACCCGGGACAGGGGATTCAATCAGCCCCAGCATTTT	CASSTRDRGFNQPQHF
.	TRBV5-5	TRBJ1-2	13	.	TGTGCCAGCAGCTTGGCTAAAACACTCGGCTACACCTTC	CASSLAKTLGYTF
.	TRBV12-3/TRBV12-4	TRBJ1-4	14	.	TGTGCCAGCAGTTTAATGGGCGTCCGGGAAAAACTGTTTTTT	CASSLMGVREKLFF
.	TRBV4-1	TRBJ2-7	14	.	TGCGCCAGCAGCTCAGACGGCAGGGCCTACGAGCAGTACTTC	CASSSDGRAYEQYF
.	TRBV4-2	TRBJ2-7	18	few	TGTGCCAGCAGCCAGGATCCCCAGAGTGCGACAGACTCCTACGAGCAGTACTTC	CASSQDPQSATDSYEQYF
TRBD1	TRBV3-1	TRBJ2-1	15	.	TGTGCCAGCAGCCAAGGGGACAGAGTACACAATGAGCAGTTCTTC	CASSQGDRVHNEQFF
.	TRBV27	TRBJ1-1	13	.	TGTGCCAGCAGTTTATCCAGTGAGACTGAAGCTTTCTTT	CASSLSSETEAFF
.	TRBV10-3	TRBJ2-3	11	many	TGTGCCATCAGTGACACAGATACGCAGTATTTT	CAISDTDTQYF
.	TRBV20-1	TRBJ1-1	14	few	TGCAGTGCTAGAGATATGCGGGGTATCACTGAAGCTTTCTTT	CSARDMRGITEAFF
.	TRBV20-1	TRBJ2-1	11	few	TGCAGTGCTAGGACAAACAATGAGCAGTTCTTC	CSARTNNEQFF
TRBD1	TRBV27	TRBJ1-5	16	few	TGTGCCAGCAGTTTATCGGGACAGGGGGCAGGACAGCCCCAGCATTTT	CASSLSGQGAGQPQHF
TRBD2	TRBV12-3/TRBV12-4	TRBJ2-5	14	.	TGTGCCAGCAGTTGTGGGGCGGGAGAAGAGACCCAGTACTTC	CASSCGAGEETQYF
.	TRBV5-1	TRBJ1-2	15	.	TGCGCCAGCAGCTCGAACGCGGGGCTAAGGAGTGGCTACACCTTC	CASSSNAGLRSGYTF
.	TRBV7-9	TRBJ2-3	16	.	TGTGCCAGCAGCTTAAAAGCGTCACGAACCACAGATACGCAGTATTTT	CASSLKASRTTDTQYF
TRBD1	TRBV29-1	TRBJ1-2	16	few	TGCAGCGTTGAAGATCCCTCCGACAGGGATAACTATGGCTACACCTTC	CSVEDPSDRDNYGYTF
.	TRBV7-9	TRBJ1-2	12	.	TGTGCCAGCAGCTTAGCGAAGACCGGCTACACCTTC	CASSLAKTGYTF
.	TRBV7-9	TRBJ2-4	14	.	TGTGCCAGCAGACGCTTCGACGGAGACTACGGGCAGTACTTC	CASRRFDGDYGQYF
.	TRBV7-9	TRBJ2-7	14	.	TGTGCCAGCAGCTCAGTATTCCGACGGGAGGAGCAGTACTTC	CASSSVFRREEQYF
.	TRBV7-2	TRBJ2-1	13	once	TGTGCCAGTGACAGGTACGGGCCTAATGAGCAGTTCTTC	CASDRYGPNEQFF
TRBD2	TRBV3-1	TRBJ2-1	15	.	TGTGCCAGCAGCCAAGTTAGCGGGGCCGACAATGAGCAGTTCTTC	CASSQVSGADNEQFF
.	TRBV4-1	TRBJ1-2	15	few	TGCGCCAGCAGCCAAGATACCGGGGCTCTTCTCGGCTACACCTTC	CASSQDTGALLGYTF
.	TRBV29-1	TRBJ2-6	15	many	TGCAGCGTTGAAGGGACGGGGATGGGGGCCAACGTCCTGACTTTC	CSVEGTGMGANVLTF
TRBD1	TRBV19	TRBJ2-7	14	.	TGTGCCAGTAGTACCACGGACAGGGGCTACGAGCAGTACTTC	CASSTTDRGYEQYF
.	TRBV15	TRBJ2-6	15	.	TGTGCCACCAGCAAGTTGGGAGAAAGGGCCAACGTCCTGACTTTC	CATSKLGERANVLTF
TRBD2	TRBV20-1	TRBJ2-1	16	few	TGCAGTGCTAGACCCGGACTAGCGCTTTATGTCGATGAGCAGTTCTTC	CSARPGLALYVDEQFF
TRBD1	TRBV4-2	TRBJ1-2	14	.	TGTGCCAGCAGCCAAGATCTGGTACAGGGGGCCTTCACCTTC	CASSQDLVQGAFTF
.	TRBV20-1	TRBJ2-7	15	few	TGCAGTGCTAGAGATCCCGCGGGATCTTACAGCGAGCAGTACTTC	CSARDPAGSYSEQYF
TRBD2	TRBV7-8	TRBJ2-5	16	.	TGTGCCAGCAGCGTGCCCCTAGCGGGGTCCCAAGAGACCCAGTACTTC	CASSVPLAGSQETQYF
.	TRBV5-1	TRBJ2-3	19	.	TGCGCCAGCAGCTTGGGTATAAAAGTAGGGGCCCTAAGCACAGATACGCAGTATTTT	CASSLGIKVGALSTDTQYF
TRBD1	TRBV29-1	TRBJ1-2	13	.	TGCAGCGTTGAGGGGACAGGGGCCTATGGCTACACCTTC	CSVEGTGAYGYTF
.	TRBV25-1	TRBJ2-1	15	.	TGTGCCAGCAGTGATACACAGAGCTCCTACAATGAGCAGTTCTTC	CASSDTQSSYNEQFF